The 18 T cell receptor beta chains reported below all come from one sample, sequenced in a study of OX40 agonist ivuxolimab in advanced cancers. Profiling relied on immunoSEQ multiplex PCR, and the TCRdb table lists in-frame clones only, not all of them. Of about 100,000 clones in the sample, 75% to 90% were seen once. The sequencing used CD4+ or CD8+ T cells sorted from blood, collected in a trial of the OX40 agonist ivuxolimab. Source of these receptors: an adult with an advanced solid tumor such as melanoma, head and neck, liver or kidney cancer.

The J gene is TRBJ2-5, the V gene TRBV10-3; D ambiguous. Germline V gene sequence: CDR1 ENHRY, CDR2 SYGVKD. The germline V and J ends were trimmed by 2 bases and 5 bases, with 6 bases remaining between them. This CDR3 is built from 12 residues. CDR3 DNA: TGTGCCATCAGTGAGGTTCAGGAGACCCAGTACTTC. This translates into CAISEVQETQYF.

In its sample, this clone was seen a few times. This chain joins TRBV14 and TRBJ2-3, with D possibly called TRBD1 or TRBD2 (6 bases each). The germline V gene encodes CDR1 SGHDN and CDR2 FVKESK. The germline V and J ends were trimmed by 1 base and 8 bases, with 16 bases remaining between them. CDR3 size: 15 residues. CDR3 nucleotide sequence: TGTGCCAGCAGCCAAGTTATGGGGGCCGGGGGTACGCAGTATTTT. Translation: CASSQVMGAGGTQYF.

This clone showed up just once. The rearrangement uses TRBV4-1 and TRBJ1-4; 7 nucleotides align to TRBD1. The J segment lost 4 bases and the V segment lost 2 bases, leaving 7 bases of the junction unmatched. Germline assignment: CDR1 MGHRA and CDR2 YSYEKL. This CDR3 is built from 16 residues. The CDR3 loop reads CASSQYRGTDNEKLFF. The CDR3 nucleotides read TGCGCCAGCAGCCAATACCGTGGGACAGATAATGAAAAACTGTTTTTT.

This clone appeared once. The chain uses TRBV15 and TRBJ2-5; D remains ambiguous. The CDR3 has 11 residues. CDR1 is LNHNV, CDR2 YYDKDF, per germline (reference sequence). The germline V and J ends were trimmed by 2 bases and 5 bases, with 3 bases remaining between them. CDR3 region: CATSRKETQYF. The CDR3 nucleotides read TGTGCCACCAGCAGAAAGGAGACCCAGTACTTC. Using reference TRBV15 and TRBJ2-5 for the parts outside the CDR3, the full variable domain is DAMVIQNPRYQVTQFGKPVTLSCSQTLNHNVMYWYQQKSSQAPKLLFHYYDKDFNNEADTPDNFQSRRPNTSFCFLDIRSPGLGDTAMYLCATSRKETQYFGPGTRLLVL.

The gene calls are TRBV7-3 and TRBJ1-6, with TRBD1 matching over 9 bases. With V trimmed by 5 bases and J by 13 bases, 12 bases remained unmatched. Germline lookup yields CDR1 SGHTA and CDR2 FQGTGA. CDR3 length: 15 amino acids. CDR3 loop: CASSARDRETGPLHF. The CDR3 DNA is TGTGCCAGCAGCGCGAGGGACAGGGAAACCGGGCCCCTCCACTTT.

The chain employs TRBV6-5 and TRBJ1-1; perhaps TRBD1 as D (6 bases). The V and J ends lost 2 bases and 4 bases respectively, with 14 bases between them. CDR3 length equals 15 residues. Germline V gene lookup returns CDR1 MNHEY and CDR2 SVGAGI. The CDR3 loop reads CASSYQGGATTEAFF. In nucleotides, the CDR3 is TGTGCCAGCAGTTACCAAGGGGGGGCGACCACTGAAGCTTTCTTT.

As DNA, the CDR3 is TGTGCCAGCAAAAGGAGGGGAGAAGCTTTCTTT. Amino acid sequence: CASKRRGEAFF. This rearrangement joins TRBV25-1 to TRBJ1-1; perhaps TRBD1 as D (5 bases). The germline V gene encodes CDR1 MGHDK and CDR2 SYGVNS. V was shortened by 7 bases and J by 8 bases, with 11 bases between the two germline ends. The CDR3 is 11 residues long.

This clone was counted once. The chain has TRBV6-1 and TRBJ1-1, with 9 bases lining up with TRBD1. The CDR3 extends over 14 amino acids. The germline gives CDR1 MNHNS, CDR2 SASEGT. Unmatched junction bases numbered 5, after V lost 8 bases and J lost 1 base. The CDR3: CASRPGQGNTEAFF. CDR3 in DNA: TGTGCCAGCCGGCCGGGACAGGGGAACACTGAAGCTTTCTTT.

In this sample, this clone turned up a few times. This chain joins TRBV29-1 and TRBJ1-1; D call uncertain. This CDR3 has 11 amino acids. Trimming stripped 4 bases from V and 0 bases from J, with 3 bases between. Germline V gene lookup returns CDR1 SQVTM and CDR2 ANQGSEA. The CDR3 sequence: CSVGVNTEAFF. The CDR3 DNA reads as TGCAGCGTTGGGGTGAACACTGAAGCTTTCTTT. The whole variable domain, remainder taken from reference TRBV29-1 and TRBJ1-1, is SAVISQKPSRDICQRGTSLTIQCQVDSQVTMMFWYRQQPGQSLTLIATANQGSEATYESGFVIDKFPISRPNLTFSTLTVSNMSPEDSSIYLCSVGVNTEAFFGQGTRLTVV.

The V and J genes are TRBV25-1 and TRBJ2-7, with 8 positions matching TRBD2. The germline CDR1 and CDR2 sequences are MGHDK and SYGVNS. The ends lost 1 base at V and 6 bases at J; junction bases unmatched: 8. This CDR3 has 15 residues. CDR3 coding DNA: TGTGCCAGCAGTGAATTTGGGACTAGTTTCATCGAGCAGTACTTC. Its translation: CASSEFGTSFIEQYF.

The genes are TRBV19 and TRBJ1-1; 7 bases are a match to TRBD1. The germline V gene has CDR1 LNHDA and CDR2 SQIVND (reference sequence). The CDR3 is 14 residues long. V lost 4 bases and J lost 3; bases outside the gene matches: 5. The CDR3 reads CASSRGGLDTEAFF. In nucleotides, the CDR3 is TGTGCCAGTAGTAGAGGGGGCTTGGACACTGAAGCTTTCTTT.

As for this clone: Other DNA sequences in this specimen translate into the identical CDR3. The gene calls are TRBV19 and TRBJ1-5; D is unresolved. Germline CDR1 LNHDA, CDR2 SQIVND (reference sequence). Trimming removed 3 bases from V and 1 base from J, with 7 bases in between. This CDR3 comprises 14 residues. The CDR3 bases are TGTGCCAGTAGTATGTCCCTGAGCAATCAGCCCCAGCATTTT. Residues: CASSMSLSNQPQHF.

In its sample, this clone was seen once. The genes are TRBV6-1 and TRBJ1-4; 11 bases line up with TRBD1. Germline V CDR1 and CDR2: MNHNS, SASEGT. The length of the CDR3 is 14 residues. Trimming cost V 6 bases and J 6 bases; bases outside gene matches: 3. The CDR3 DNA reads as TGTGCCAGCAGGGACAGGGGGCTGTATGAAAAACTGTTTTTT. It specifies CASRDRGLYEKLFF.

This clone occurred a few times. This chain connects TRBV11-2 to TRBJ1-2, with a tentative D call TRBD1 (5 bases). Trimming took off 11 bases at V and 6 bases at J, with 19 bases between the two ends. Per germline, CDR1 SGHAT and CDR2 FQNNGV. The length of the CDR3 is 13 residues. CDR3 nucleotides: TGTGCCCTCGTAGGAGGGGCGAGCCATGGCTACACCTTC. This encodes CALVGGASHGYTF.

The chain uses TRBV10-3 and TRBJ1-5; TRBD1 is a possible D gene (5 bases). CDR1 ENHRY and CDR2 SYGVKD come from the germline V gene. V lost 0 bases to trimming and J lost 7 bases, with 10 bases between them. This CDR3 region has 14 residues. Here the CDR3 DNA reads TGTGCCATCAGTGAGTCGGGGACGGGACAGCCCCAGCATTTT. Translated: CAISESGTGQPQHF.

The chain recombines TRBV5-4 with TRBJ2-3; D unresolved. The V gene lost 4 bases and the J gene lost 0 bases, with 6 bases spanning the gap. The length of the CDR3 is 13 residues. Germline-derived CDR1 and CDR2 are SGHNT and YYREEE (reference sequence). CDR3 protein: CASSLSSTDTQYF. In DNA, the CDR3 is TGTGCCAGCAGCCTCAGTAGCACAGATACGCAGTATTTT.

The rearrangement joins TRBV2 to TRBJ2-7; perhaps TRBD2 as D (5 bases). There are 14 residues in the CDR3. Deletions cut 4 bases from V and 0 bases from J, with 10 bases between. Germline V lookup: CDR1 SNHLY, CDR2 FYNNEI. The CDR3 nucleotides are TGTGCCAGCAGTGCTCTAGCAGCCTCCTACGAGCAGTACTTC. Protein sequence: CASSALAASYEQYF.

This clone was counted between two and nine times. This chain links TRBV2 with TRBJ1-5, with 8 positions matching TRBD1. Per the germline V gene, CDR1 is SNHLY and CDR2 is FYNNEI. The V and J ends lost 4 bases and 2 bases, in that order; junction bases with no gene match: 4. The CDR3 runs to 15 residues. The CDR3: CASSAGTGGNQPQHF. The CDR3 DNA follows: TGTGCCAGCAGTGCCGGGACAGGCGGCAATCAGCCCCAGCATTTT.